This T cell receptor (beta chain) came from a study of blood T cell dynamics during melanoma immunotherapy. Study findings and constraints: Clones driving repertoire changes may be melanoma-specific or general immune activation. Disease-control patients' PBMC repertoires became either more clonal or more diverse at W3.

Libraries were prepared by immunoSEQ multiplex PCR; TCRdb keeps only in-frame clonotypes and omits some of them. The sample has 4,500 to 6,000 clones, 75% to 90% seen once. A remark on this clone: What it binds is not known.

Stated time point: pre-treatment baseline. Disease control meant complete response, partial response or stable disease at 12 weeks. This CDR3 is 15 amino acids long. CDR1 SGHNT and CDR2 YENEEA come from the germline V gene. The ends were cut back, 3 bases at V and 2 bases at J, with 11 bases in the middle. The chain is built from TRBV11-3 and TRBJ2-1, with a tentative D call TRBD1 (5 bases). Sample: blood, taken from a patient treated with checkpoint blockade. The TCR originated in a human donor with melanoma. This CDR3 is CASSLASGPYNEQFF. The CDR3 nucleotides read TGTGCCAGCAGCTTGGCGTCAGGGCCCTACAATGAGCAGTTCTTC.